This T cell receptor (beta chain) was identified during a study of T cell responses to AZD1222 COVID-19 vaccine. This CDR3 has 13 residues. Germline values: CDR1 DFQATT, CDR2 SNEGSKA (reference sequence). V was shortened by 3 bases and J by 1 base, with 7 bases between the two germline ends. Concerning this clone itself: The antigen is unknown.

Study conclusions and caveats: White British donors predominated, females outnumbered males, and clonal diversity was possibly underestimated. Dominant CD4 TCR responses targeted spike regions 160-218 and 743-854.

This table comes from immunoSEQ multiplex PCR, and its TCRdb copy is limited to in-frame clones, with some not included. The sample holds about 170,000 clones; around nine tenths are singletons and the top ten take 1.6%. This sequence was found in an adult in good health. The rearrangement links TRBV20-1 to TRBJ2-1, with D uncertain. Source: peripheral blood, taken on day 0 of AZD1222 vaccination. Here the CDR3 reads CSASRRSYNEQFF. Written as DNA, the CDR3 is TGCAGTGCTAGTAGAAGGTCCTACAATGAGCAGTTCTTC.